This TCR beta chain was captured by sequencing in a study of T cell changes during pregnancy in multiple sclerosis. The germline CDR1 and CDR2 sequences are SNHLY and FYNNEI. The CDR3 totals 15 residues. With V trimmed by 1 base and J by 5 bases, 7 bases remained unmatched. The data were produced by immunoSEQ multiplex PCR, yet TCRdb's version contains in-frame clones alone and is incomplete. The top ten clones hold approximately 1.6% of a sample with about 110,000 clones, roughly 90% of them seen once. This receptor was identified in a female donor with multiple sclerosis, enrolled in a pregnancy study. Sequenced here: peripheral blood, sampled after pregnancy. The V call is TRBV2, the J call TRBJ2-5; 7 positions match TRBD1. The CDR3 DNA sequence: TGTGCCAGCAGTGAAGTGGGACAGTGGCGGGAGACCCAGTACTTC. Its protein is CASSEVGQWRETQYF.